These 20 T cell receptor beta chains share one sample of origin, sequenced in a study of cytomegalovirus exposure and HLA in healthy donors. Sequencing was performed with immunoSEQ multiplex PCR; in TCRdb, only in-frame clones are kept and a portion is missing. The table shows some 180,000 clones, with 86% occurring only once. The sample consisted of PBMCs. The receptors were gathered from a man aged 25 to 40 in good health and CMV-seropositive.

In DNA, the CDR3 is TGTGCCAGCAGGTTAGGTAGGGCCAATCAGCCCCAGCATTTT. It yields the protein CASRLGRANQPQHF. V is TRBV6-1 and J is TRBJ1-5; D remains unclear. The CDR3 sequence is 14 residues long. CDR1 is MNHNS and CDR2 is SASEGT in the germline V gene. V was clipped by 6 bases and J by 3 bases, with 12 bases between them.

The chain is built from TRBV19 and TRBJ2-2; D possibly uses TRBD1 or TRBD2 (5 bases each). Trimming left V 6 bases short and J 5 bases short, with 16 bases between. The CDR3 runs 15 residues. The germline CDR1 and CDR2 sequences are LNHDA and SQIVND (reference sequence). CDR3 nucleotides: TGTGCCAGTAGGACGGGACCCACCCTAACCGGGGAGCTGTTTTTT. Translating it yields CASRTGPTLTGELFF.

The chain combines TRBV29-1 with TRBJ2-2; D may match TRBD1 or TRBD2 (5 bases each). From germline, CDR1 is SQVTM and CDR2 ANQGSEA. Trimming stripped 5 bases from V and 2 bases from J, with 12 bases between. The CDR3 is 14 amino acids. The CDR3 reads CSVKRDANTGELFF. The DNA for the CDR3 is TGCAGCGTTAAAAGGGACGCAAACACCGGGGAGCTGTTTTTT.

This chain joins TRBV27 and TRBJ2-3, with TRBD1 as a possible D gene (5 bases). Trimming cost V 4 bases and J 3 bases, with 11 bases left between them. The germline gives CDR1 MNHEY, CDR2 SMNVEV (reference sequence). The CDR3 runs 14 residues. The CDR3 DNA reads TGTGCCAGCAGTTCAATCACAGGAACAGATACGCAGTATTTT. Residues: CASSSITGTDTQYF.

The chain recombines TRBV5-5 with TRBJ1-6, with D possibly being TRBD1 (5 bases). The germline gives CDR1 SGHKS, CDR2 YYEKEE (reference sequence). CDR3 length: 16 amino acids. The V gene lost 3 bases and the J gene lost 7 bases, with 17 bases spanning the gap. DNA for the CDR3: TGTGCCAGCAGCTCATCACCCCCAGGGATCAATTCACCCCTCCACTTT. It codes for CASSSSPPGINSPLHF.

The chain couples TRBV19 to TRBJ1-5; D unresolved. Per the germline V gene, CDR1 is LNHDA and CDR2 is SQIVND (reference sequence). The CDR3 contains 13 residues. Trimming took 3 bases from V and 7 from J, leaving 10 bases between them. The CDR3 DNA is TGTGCCAGTAGTATCTCCCCCCGACAGCCCCAGCATTTT. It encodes CASSISPRQPQHF.

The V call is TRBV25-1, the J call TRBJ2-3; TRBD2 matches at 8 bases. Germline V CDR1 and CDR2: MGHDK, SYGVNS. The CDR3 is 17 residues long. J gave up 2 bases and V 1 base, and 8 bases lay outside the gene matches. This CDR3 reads CASSEFQRELITDTQYF. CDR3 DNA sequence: TGTGCCAGCAGTGAATTTCAGCGGGAGTTAATCACAGATACGCAGTATTTT.

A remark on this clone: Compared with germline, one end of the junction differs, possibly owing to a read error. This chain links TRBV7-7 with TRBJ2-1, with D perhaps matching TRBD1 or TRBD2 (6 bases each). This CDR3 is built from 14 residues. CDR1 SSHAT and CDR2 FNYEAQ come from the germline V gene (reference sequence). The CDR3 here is CASSLGGSYNEQFF. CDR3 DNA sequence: TGTGCTAGCAGCTTAGGGGGGTCTTACAATGAGCAGTTCTTC.

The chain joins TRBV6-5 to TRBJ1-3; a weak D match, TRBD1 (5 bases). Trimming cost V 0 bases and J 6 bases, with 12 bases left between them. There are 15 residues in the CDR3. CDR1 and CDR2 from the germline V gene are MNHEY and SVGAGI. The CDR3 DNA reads TGTGCCAGCAGTTACTCGATGGGGGAAGAAAACACCATATATTTT. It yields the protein CASSYSMGEENTIYF.

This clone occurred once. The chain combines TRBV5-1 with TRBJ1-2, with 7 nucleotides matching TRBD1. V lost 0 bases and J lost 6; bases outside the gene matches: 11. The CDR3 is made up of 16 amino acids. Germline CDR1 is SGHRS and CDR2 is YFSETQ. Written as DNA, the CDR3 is TGCGCCAGCAGCTTGGTGCCCGACAGGGCGCCCGATGGCTACACCTTC. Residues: CASSLVPDRAPDGYTF.

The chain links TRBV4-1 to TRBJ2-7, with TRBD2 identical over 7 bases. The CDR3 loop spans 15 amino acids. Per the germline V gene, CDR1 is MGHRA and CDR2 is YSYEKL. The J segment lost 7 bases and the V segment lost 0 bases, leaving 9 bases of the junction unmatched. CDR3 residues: CASSQELAAGWEQYF. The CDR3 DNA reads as TGCGCCAGCAGCCAAGAGCTAGCGGCGGGGTGGGAGCAGTACTTC.

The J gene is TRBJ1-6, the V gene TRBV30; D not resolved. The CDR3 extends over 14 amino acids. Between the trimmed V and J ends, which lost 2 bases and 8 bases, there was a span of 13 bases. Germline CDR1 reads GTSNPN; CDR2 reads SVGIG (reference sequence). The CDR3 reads CAWSSAANHSPLHF. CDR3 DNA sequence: TGTGCCTGGAGTTCAGCGGCGAACCATTCACCCCTCCACTTT.

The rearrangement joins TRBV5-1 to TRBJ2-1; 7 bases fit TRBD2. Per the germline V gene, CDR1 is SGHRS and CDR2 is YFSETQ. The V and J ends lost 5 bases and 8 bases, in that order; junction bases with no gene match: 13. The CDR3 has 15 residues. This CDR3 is CASSPLWEGKYEQFF. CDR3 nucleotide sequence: TGCGCCAGCAGTCCCCTGTGGGAGGGCAAATATGAGCAGTTCTTC.

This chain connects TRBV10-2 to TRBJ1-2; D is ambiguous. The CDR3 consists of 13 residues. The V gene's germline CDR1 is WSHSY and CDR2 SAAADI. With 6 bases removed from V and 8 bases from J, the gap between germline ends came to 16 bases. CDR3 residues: CASREWQSDGYTF. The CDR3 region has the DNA TGCGCCAGCAGAGAATGGCAATCTGACGGCTACACCTTC.

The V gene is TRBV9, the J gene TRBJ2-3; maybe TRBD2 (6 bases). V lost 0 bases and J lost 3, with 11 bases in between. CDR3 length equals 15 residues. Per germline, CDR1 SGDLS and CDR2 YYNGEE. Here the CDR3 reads CASSVGTGVTDTQYF. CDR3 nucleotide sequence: TGTGCCAGCAGCGTAGGTACGGGAGTTACAGATACGCAGTATTTT.

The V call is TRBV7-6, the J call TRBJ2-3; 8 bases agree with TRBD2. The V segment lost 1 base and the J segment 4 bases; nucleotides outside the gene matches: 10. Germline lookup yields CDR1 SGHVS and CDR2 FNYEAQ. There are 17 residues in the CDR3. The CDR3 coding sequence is TGTGCCAGCAGCTTAGTTCGAACCGGGAGGGGGGCAGATACGCAGTATTTT. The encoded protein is CASSLVRTGRGADTQYF.

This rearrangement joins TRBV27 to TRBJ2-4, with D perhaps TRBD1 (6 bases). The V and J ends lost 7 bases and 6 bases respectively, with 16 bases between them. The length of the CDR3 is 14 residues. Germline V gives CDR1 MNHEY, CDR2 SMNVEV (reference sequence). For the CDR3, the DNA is TGTGCCAGCAAGATTCAGGGGCACAGAAACATTCAGTACTTC. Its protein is CASKIQGHRNIQYF.

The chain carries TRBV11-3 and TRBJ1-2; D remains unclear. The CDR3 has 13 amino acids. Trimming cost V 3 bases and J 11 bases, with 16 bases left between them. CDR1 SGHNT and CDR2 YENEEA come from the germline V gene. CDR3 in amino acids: CASSLATAQWYTF. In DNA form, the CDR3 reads TGTGCCAGCAGCTTGGCAACCGCTCAGTGGTACACCTTC.

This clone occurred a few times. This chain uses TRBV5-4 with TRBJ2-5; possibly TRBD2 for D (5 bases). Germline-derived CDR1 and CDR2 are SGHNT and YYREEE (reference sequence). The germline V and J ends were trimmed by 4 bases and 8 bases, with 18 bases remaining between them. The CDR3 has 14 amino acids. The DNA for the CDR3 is TGTGCCAGCAGCATCGATGGAACCGGGGTTACCCAGTACTTC. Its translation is CASSIDGTGVTQYF. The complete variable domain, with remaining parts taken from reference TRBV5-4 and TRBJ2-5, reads ETGVTQSPTHLIKTRGQQVTLRCSSQSGHNTVSWYQQALGQGPQFIFQYYREEENGRGNFPPRFSGLQFPNYSSELNVNALELDDSALYLCASSIDGTGVTQYFGPGTRLLVL.

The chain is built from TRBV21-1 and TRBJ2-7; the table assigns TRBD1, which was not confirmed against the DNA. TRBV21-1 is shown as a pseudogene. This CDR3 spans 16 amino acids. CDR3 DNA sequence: TGTGCCAGCAGCAAATCCCGGACAGGGAAGGGACGCGAGCAGTACTTC. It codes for CASSKSRTGKGREQYF.